This TCR beta chain derives from a study of blood T cell repertoires in COVID-19. Study-level information: Whether acute or convalescent, the COVID-19 samples came from the United States, Italy and Spain. T cells, B-cell-depleted T cells, or PBMCs provided the cDNA or gDNA that served as material.

In the authors' workflow: Amplification of reference gene primers was used by the study to estimate nucleated cell counts. The assay was immunoSEQ multiplex PCR, and TCRdb's table has in-frame clones only and misses some. D and trimming were read from the DNA, whereas the V and J calls and clone size are those reported in that table. Among fewer than 130,000 clones listed, 88% were seen once. Germline-derived CDR1 and CDR2 are SNHLY and FYNNEI. This CDR3 is 12 amino acids long. The V segment lost 7 bases and the J segment 5 bases; nucleotides outside the gene matches: 5. The rearrangement uses TRBV2 and TRBJ2-7, with 7 bases lining up with TRBD1. Material for sequencing was peripheral blood. The source is a woman between 50 and 59 years old with acute or convalescent COVID-19. CDR3 protein: CASNTGVHEQYF. The CDR3 DNA reads as TGTGCCAGCAATACAGGGGTTCACGAGCAGTACTTC.